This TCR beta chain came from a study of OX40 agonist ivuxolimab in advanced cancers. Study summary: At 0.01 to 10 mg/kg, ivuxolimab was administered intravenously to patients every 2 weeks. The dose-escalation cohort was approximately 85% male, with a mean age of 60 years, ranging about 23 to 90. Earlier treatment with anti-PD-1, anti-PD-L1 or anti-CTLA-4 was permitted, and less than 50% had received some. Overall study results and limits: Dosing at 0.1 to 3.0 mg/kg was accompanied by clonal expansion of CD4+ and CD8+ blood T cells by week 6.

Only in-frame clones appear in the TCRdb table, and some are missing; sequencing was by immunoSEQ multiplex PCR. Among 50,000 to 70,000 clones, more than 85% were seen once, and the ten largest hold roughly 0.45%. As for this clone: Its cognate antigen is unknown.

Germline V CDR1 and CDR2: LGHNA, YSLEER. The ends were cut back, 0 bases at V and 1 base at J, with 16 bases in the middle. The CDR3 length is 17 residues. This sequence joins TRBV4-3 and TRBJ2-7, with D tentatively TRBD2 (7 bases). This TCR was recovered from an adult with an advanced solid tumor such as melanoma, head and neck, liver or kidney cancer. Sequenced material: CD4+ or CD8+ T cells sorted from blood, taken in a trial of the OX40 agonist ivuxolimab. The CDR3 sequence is CASSQEGGGGPSYEQYF. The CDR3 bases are TGCGCCAGCAGCCAAGAAGGGGGAGGGGGGCCATCCTACGAGCAGTACTTC.